What follows is one T cell receptor (beta chain) and its context. There is no known antigen for this receptor. No base quality values were provided; no much bigger clone lies one nucleotide off. These data are taken from a study of patients and donors after allogeneic stem cell transplantation (dated by TCRdb to about 2020). The library was produced with RT-PCR. This sample was sequenced with a NextSeq 550. Using fastp trimming at Q25 and MiXCR clonotype assembly, TCRdb reanalyzed the public sequencing data and kept in-frame beta chains. Rows are unified per CDR3 protein, each entry keeping the most common DNA and genes. Here the sample has about 410,000 distinct CDR3 sequences; 16% occur a single time. Of the sample, 7% to 7.5% is held by the ten largest clones. Trimming costs V 5 bases and J 1 base, and their ends lie 17 bases apart. The CDR3 starts with the cysteine, ends with the phenylalanine, and has 16 residues. The kept DNA is CDR3 alone, 48 bases in frame from the first base. In the germline V gene (reference sequence), CDR1 corresponds to LNHDA and CDR2 to SQIVND.

The chain is assembled from TRBV19 and TRBJ2-5; the D gene identity is not certain. The sample consisted of blood, either unsorted or a sorted T cell fraction (not recorded which). The receptor comes from a human donor who was either an allogeneic HSCT recipient or a stem cell or donor lymphocyte infusion donor (not recorded which). It is not recorded whose cells these are; they may come from a transplant donor. The DNA sequence reads TGTGCCAGTAGTGTTTCACGACTTAACCTCCAAGAGACCCAGTACTTC. This encodes CASSVSRLNLQETQYF.